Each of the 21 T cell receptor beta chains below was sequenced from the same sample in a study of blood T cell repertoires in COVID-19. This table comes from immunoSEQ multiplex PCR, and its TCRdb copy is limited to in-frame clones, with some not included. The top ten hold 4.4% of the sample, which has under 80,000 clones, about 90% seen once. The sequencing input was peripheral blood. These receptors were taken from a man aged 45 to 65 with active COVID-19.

The CDR3 sequence is CASSLEADRTDTQYF. The CDR3 coding sequence is TGTGCCAGCAGTCTCGAAGCGGACCGCACAGATACGCAGTATTTT. The rearrangement uses TRBV28 and TRBJ2-3; D might be TRBD2 (5 bases). The CDR3 loop spans 15 amino acids. V gave up 5 bases and J gave up 1 base, with 13 bases separating them. Germline assignment: CDR1 MDHEN and CDR2 SYDVKM.

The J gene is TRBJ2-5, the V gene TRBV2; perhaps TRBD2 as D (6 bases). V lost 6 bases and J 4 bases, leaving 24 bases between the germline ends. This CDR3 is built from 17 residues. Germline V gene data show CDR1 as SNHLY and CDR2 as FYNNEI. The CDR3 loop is CASRYVGLRGRGETQYF. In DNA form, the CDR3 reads TGTGCCAGCAGATACGTAGGTTTGCGGGGTAGAGGAGAGACCCAGTACTTC.

The CDR3 sequence is CASSFPGDSEFWMNTEAFF. For the CDR3, the DNA is TGTGCCAGCAGCTTCCCCGGGGACAGTGAATTCTGGATGAACACTGAAGCTTTCTTT. This chain links TRBV13 with TRBJ1-1, with 7 nucleotides matching TRBD1. Trimming cost V 3 bases and J 0 bases; bases outside gene matches: 16. From germline, CDR1 is PRHDT and CDR2 FYEKMQ (reference sequence). This CDR3 is built from 19 residues.

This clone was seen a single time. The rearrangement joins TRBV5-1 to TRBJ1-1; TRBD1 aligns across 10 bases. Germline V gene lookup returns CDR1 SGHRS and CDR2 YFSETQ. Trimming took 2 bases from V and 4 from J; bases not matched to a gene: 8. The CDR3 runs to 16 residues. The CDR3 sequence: CASSFRQGAGPTEAFF. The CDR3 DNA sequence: TGCGCCAGCAGCTTCCGACAGGGGGCGGGACCCACTGAAGCTTTCTTT.

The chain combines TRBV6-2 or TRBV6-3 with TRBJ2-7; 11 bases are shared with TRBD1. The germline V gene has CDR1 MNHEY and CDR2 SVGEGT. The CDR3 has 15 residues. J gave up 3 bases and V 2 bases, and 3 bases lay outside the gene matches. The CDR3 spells CASSYPDRGLYEQYF. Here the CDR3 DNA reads TGTGCCAGCAGTTACCCGGACAGGGGGCTCTACGAGCAGTACTTC.

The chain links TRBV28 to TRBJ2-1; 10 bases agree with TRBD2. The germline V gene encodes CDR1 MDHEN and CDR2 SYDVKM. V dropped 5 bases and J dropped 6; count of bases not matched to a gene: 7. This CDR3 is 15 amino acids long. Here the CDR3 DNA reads TGTGCCAGCAGTCCCAGCGGGAGGGCCCCCAATGAGCAGTTCTTC. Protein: CASSPSGRAPNEQFF.

CDR3 loop: CASSRLAGAHEQYF. As DNA, the CDR3 is TGTGCCAGCAGTAGACTAGCGGGAGCTCACGAGCAGTACTTC. V gene TRBV6-2 or TRBV6-3 combines with J gene TRBJ2-7; 12 nucleotides line up with TRBD2. This CDR3 is 14 amino acids long. J gave up 5 bases and V 5 bases, and 4 bases lay outside the gene matches. CDR1 MNHEY and CDR2 SVGEGT come from the germline V gene.

The CDR3 coding sequence is TGCGCCAGCAGCTTCCGAAGGGGCACTGAAGCTTTCTTT. It specifies CASSFRRGTEAFF. The chain uses TRBV5-1 and TRBJ1-1; D may be TRBD1 (5 bases). Trimming shortened V by 2 bases and J by 4 bases, and 9 bases separated the two germline ends. Germline V gives CDR1 SGHRS, CDR2 YFSETQ. This CDR3 region has 13 residues.

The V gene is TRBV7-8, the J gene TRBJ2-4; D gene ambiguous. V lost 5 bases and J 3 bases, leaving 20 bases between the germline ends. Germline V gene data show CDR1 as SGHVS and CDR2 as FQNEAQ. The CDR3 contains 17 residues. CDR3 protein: CASSPPRRYSVKNIQYF. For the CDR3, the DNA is TGTGCCAGCAGCCCCCCTCGCCGGTATAGTGTCAAAAACATTCAGTACTTC.

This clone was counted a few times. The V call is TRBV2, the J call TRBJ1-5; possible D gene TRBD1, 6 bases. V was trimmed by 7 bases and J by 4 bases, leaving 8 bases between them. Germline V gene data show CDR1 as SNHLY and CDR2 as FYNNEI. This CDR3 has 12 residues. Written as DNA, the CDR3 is TGTGCCAGCAATGGACAGAATCAGCCCCAGCATTTT. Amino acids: CASNGQNQPQHF.

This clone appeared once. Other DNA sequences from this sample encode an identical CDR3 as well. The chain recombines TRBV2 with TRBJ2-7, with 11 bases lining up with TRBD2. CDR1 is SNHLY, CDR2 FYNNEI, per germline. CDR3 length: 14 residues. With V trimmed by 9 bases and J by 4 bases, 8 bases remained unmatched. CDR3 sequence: CASSPGLAAYEQYF. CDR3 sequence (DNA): TGTGCCAGTAGCCCGGGACTAGCGGCTTACGAGCAGTACTTC. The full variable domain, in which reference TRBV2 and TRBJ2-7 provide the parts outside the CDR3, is EPEVTQTPSHQVTQMGQEVILRCVPISNHLYFYWYRQILGQKVEFLVSFYNNEISEKSEIFDDQFSVERPDGSNFTLKIRSTKLEDSAMYFCASSPGLAAYEQYFGPGTRLTVT.

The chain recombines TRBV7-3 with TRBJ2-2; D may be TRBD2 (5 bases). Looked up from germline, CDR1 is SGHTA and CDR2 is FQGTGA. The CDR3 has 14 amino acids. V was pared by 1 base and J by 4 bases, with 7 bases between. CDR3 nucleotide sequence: TGTGCCAGCAGCTTAAAGGCGGGCACCGGGGAGCTGTTTTTT. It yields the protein CASSLKAGTGELFF.

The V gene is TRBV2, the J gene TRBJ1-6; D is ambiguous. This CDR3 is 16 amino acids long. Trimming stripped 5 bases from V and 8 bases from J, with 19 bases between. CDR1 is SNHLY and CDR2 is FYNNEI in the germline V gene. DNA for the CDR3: TGTGCCAGCAGTACCGGGTTTGGCATTGCCTATTCACCCCTCCACTTT. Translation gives CASSTGFGIAYSPLHF.

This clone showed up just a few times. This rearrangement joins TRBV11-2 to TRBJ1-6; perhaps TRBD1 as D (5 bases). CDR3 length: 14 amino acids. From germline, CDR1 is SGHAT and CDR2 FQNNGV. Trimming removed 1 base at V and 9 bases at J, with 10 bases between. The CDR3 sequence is CASSLGAGFSPLHF. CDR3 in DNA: TGTGCCAGCAGCTTAGGGGCAGGGTTTTCACCCCTCCACTTT.

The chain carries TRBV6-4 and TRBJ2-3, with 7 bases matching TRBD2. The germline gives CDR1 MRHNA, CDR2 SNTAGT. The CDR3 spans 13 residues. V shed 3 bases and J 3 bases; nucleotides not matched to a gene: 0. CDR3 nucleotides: TGTGCCAGCAGTGAGCGGGAGACAGATACGCAGTATTTT. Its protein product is CASSERETDTQYF.

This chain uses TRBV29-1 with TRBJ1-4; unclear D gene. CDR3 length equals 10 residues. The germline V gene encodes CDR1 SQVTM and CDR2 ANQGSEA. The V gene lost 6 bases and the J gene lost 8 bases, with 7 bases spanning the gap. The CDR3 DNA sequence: TGCAGCGTCGTATCCGAAAAACTGTTTTTT. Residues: CSVVSEKLFF.

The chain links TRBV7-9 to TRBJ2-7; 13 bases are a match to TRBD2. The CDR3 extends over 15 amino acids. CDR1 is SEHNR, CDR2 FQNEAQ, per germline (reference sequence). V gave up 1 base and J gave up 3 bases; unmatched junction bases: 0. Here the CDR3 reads CASSLGLAGGYEQYF. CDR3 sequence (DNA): TGTGCCAGCAGCTTAGGACTAGCGGGGGGCTACGAGCAGTACTTC.

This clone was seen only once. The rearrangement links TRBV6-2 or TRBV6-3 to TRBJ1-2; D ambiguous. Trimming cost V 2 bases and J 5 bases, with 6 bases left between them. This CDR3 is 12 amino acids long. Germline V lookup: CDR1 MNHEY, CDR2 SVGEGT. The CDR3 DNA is TGTGCCAGCAGTTACGAACGGTATGGCTACACCTTC. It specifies CASSYERYGYTF.

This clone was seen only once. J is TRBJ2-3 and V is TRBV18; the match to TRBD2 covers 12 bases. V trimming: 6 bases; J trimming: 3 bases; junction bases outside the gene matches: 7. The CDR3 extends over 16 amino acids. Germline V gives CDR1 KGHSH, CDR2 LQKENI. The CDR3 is CASSMLAGGLTDTQYF. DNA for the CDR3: TGTGCCAGCTCGATGCTAGCGGGGGGGCTGACAGATACGCAGTATTTT. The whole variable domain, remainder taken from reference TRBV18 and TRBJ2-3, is NAGVMQNPRHLVRRRGQEARLRCSPMKGHSHVYWYRQLPEEGLKFMVYLQKENIIDESGMPKERFSAEFPKEGPSILRIQQVVRGDSAAYFCASSMLAGGLTDTQYFGPGTRLTVL.

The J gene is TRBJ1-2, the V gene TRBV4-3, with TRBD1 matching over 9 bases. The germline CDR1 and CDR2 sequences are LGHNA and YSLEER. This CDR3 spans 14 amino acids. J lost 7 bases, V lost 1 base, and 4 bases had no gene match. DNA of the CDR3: TGCGCCAGCAGCCAAGTCTCGACAGGGGGTGGCTACACCTTC. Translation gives CASSQVSTGGGYTF.

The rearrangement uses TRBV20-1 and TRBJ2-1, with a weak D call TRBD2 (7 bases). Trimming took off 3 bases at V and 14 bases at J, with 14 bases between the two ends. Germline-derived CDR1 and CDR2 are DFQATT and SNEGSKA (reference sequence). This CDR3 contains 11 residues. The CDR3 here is CSARASGGEFF. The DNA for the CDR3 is TGCAGTGCTAGGGCCTCGGGGGGCGAGTTCTTC.